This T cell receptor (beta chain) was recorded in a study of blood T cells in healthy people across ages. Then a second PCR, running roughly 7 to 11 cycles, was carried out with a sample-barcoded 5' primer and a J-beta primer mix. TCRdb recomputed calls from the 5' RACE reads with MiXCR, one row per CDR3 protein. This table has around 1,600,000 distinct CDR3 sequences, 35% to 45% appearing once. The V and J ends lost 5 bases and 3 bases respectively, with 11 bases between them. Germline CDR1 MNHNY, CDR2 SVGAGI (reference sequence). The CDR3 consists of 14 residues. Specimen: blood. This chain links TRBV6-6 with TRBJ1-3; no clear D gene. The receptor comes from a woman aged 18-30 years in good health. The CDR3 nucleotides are TGTGCCAGCAGTCCTTCTGCAGTTGGAAACACCATATATTTT. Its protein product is CASSPSAVGNTIYF.